Sequencing of this TCR beta chain was carried out in a study of blood T cell repertoires in COVID-19. The CDR3 extends over 14 amino acids. The germline V gene encodes CDR1 SNHLY and CDR2 FYNNEI. V lost 0 bases, J lost 9 bases, and 12 bases lay in between. This clone occurred a few times. Data came from immunoSEQ multiplex PCR; TCRdb stores just in-frame clones and leaves some out. The sample has under 150,000 clones, more than 75% seen once. The clonotype originates from a man aged 40-49 years with acute or convalescent COVID-19. The material sequenced was peripheral blood. The chain couples TRBV2 to TRBJ1-5; D unclear. CDR3 bases: TGTGCCAGCAGTGAAGCGGGTTCGGGTTGGCCCCAGCATTTT. Translated: CASSEAGSGWPQHF.